The 21 T cell receptor beta chains given below trace back to one sample, sequenced in a study of TET2 disruption in CD19-targeted CAR T cells. Their antigens are not known. Assay: immunoSEQ multiplex PCR; the TCRdb copy retains only in-frame clones and omits some. This table holds fewer than 30,000 clones. Noted treatment: autologous CTL019 cells: CD19 CAR with 4-1BB and CD3 zeta domains. Specimen: CD8- CAR+ T cells sorted from cultured blood T cells, collected for CD19 CAR T cell therapy. Described subset: CD8-negative CAR-positive T cells from the infusion product. The receptors originated from a man aged 65-85 years with chronic lymphocytic leukemia.

As for this clone: The read terminates 3 residues before the CDR3 end, so the remaining end is supplied by the germline J gene. The chain is built from TRBV7-2 and TRBJ1-2; a possible D gene is TRBD1 (6 bases). The V gene's germline CDR1 is SGHTA and CDR2 FQGNSA. This CDR3 region has 14 residues. The V end lost 6 bases, the J end lost 4 bases, and 15 bases lay between the germline ends. The sequenced CDR3 bases are TGTGCCAGCAGGTACCCCGGGACACGCTATGGC. It specifies CASRYPGTRYG. In full, the CDR3 is CASRYPGTRYGYTF. Using reference TRBV7-2 and TRBJ1-2 for the parts outside the CDR3, the full variable domain is GAGVSQSPSNKVTEKGKDVELRCDPISGHTALYWYRQSLGQGLEFLIYFQGNSAPDKSGLPSDRFSAERTGGSVSTLTIQRTQQEDSAVYLCASRYPGTRYGYTFGSGTRLTVV.

A note on this clone: From the germline J gene comes the end of the CDR3, since the read stops 3 residues before it. The gene calls are TRBV20-1 and TRBJ1-5; a possible D gene is TRBD1 (6 bases). The CDR3 extends over 15 amino acids. CDR1 is DFQATT and CDR2 is SNEGSKA in the germline V gene (reference sequence). Trimming stripped 4 bases from V and 2 bases from J, with 15 bases between. CDR3: CSAINRASGNQPQHF. The part of the CDR3 DNA that was read is TGCAGTGCTATAAACAGGGCGAGTGGCAATCAGCCC.

Notes on this clone: With the read ending 3 residues before the CDR3 end, the germline J gene is used to fill in that end. The chain is built from TRBV4-1 and TRBJ2-7; 11 bases fit TRBD1. The CDR3 extends over 14 amino acids. V shed 4 bases and J 5 bases; nucleotides not matched to a gene: 4. CDR1 and CDR2 from the germline V gene are MGHRA and YSYEKL. The CDR3 bases that were read are TGCGCCAGCAGCCCGGGACAGGGGGACCACGAG. It encodes CASSPGQGDHE. The whole CDR3 is CASSPGQGDHEQYF.

As regards this clone: Read sequence stops 3 residues before the CDR3 end, and the germline J gene provides the missing end. The chain links TRBV12-3 or TRBV12-4 to TRBJ1-1; possible D gene TRBD1, 6 bases. This CDR3 region has 13 residues. V was cut by 6 bases and J by 6 bases, with 14 bases left in between. The CDR3 sequence is CASSGTLMAEAFF. The part of the CDR3 DNA that was read is TGTGCCAGCAGCGGGACATTGATGGCTGAA.

Worth noting for this clone: The read finishes 3 residues shy of the CDR3 end, and the germline J gene is used to complete it. The rearrangement joins TRBV28 to TRBJ2-7; 10 nucleotides agree with TRBD2. This CDR3 contains 15 residues. Trimming took 7 bases from V and 5 from J; bases not matched to a gene: 11. Germline CDR1 reads MDHEN; CDR2 reads SYDVKM. The sequenced part of the CDR3 DNA is TGTGCCAGCAACCTTAGCGGGGGGAGGGGAAACGAG. This gives the protein CASNLSGGRGNE. The whole CDR3 reads CASNLSGGRGNEQYF.

Concerning this clone itself: The CDR3 extends 3 residues past the end of the read, so its final part is completed from the germline J gene. The chain joins TRBV11-2 to TRBJ2-4; possible D gene TRBD1, 8 bases. Looked up from germline, CDR1 is SGHAT and CDR2 is FQNNGV. The CDR3 extends over 14 amino acids. This chain's CDR3 is CASSSSRGRETQYF. The DNA read from the CDR3 is TGTGCCAGCAGCTCTTCCAGGGGGCGGGAGACT.

As to this clone: The observed sequence ends 3 residues before the CDR3 terminus, with the missing tail filled in from the germline J gene. The chain recombines TRBV19 with TRBJ2-5; 10 bases map to TRBD2. The germline CDR1 and CDR2 sequences are LNHDA and SQIVND (reference sequence). The V segment lost 4 bases and the J segment 4 bases; nucleotides outside the gene matches: 12. The CDR3 length is 17 residues. CDR3 DNA (partial): TGTGCCAGTAGTAGGGGAGTGAGCGGGGGGGCCAGAGAGACC. Its translation is CASSRGVSGGARET. The whole CDR3 is CASSRGVSGGARETQYF.

As for this clone: The CDR3 end lies 3 residues beyond the end of the read and is filled in from the germline J gene. This chain links TRBV6-2 or TRBV6-3 with TRBJ1-2, with D possibly being TRBD1 (5 bases). Germline CDR1 MNHEY, CDR2 SVGEGT. This CDR3 contains 15 residues. The sequenced part of the CDR3 DNA is TGTGCCAGCAGATCTAGCGGGGGTAGCTCCTACGAC. The encoded protein is CASRSSGGSSYD. The full-length CDR3 reads as CASRSSGGSSYDYTF.

The sequenced part of the CDR3 DNA is TGTGCCAGCAGTCCCGGCCCAGGGGAGTTTTACGAG. Translation gives CASSPGPGEFYE. The CDR3 as a whole reads CASSPGPGEFYEQYF. The chain couples TRBV5-5 to TRBJ2-7, with D perhaps matching TRBD1 (6 bases). The DNA ends 3 residues before the CDR3 does, and the rest of the CDR3 is filled in from the germline J gene. CDR1 is SGHKS, CDR2 YYEKEE, per germline (reference sequence). This CDR3 has 15 residues. V was shortened by 5 bases and J by 4 bases, with 19 bases between the two germline ends.

As to this clone: The read is 3 residues too short to cover the CDR3 end, so that end is filled in from the germline J gene. The chain combines TRBV10-3 with TRBJ2-5, with 8 bases aligning to TRBD2. The germline V gene has CDR1 ENHRY and CDR2 SYGVKD. The CDR3 has 15 residues. V lost 4 bases and J lost 5; bases outside the gene matches: 9. The DNA read from the CDR3 is TGTGCCATCAGTGGTCGGGGGGGCCCCTCCGAGACC. Translation: CAISGRGGPSET. The whole CDR3 region reads CAISGRGGPSETQYF.

Notes on this clone: The observed sequence ends 3 residues before the CDR3 terminus, with the missing tail filled in from the germline J gene. J is TRBJ2-3 and V is TRBV9, with D unclear. Germline V CDR1 and CDR2: SGDLS, YYNGEE. CDR3 size: 15 residues. V lost 7 bases and J 1 base, leaving 16 bases between the germline ends. CDR3 loop: CASSLGDRGTDTQYF. The CDR3 bases that were read are TGTGCCAGCTCCCTAGGCGACCGGGGCACAGATACG. Complete variable domain (other parts from reference TRBV9 and TRBJ2-3): DSGVTQTPKHLITATGQRVTLRCSPRSGDLSVYWYQQSLDQGLQFLIQYYNGEERAKGNILERFSAQQFPDLHSELNLSSLELGDSALYFCASSLGDRGTDTQYFGPGTRLTVL.

To note about this clone: The sequence runs out 3 residues before the end of the CDR3; the remainder is reconstructed from the germline J gene. This rearrangement joins TRBV15 to TRBJ1-2, with D possibly being TRBD1 (6 bases). The CDR3 length is 14 residues. CDR1 and CDR2 (germline): LNHNV, YYDKDF (reference sequence). V lost 4 bases and J 4 bases, leaving 13 bases between the germline ends. CDR3: CATSTRQTGYGYTF. CDR3 DNA, as far as it was read: TGTGCCACCAGCACCCGACAGACAGGCTATGGC.

This clone is deemed medium-sized by its frequency. The DNA ends 3 residues before the CDR3 does, and the rest of the CDR3 is filled in from the germline J gene. The V call is TRBV19, the J call TRBJ1-2; tentatively, D is TRBD1 (6 bases). Germline values: CDR1 LNHDA, CDR2 SQIVND (reference sequence). V was trimmed by 4 bases and J by 5 bases, leaving 17 bases between them. The CDR3 spans 15 residues. The part of the CDR3 DNA that was read is TGTGCCAGTAGTACGCTGACCGGGACACTGTATGGC. Protein sequence: CASSTLTGTLYG. The whole CDR3 protein reads CASSTLTGTLYGYTF.

As concerns this clone: Coverage ceases 3 residues before the CDR3 finishes, and the germline J gene fills in the end. This sequence joins TRBV6-2 or TRBV6-3 and TRBJ1-5; 7 nucleotides align to TRBD1. With V trimmed by 10 bases and J by 8 bases, 17 bases remained unmatched. Germline V gene lookup returns CDR1 MNHEY and CDR2 SVGEGT. This CDR3 comprises 15 residues. The CDR3 region is CAIAEGQVPREPQHF. The covered CDR3 bases are TGTGCCATCGCCGAAGGACAGGTCCCCAGGGAGCCC.

A word on this clone: The missing CDR3 end, 3 residues past where the read stops, is filled in from the germline J gene. The rearrangement uses TRBV6-1 and TRBJ2-2, with 15 bases fitting TRBD2. In germline, CDR1 is MNHNS, CDR2 SASEGT. The trim removed 4 bases at V and 7 bases at J, leaving 1 base unmatched. The CDR3 has 15 amino acids. The CDR3 sequence: CASSGTSGGGGELFF. The DNA read from the CDR3 is TGTGCCAGCAGTGGGACTAGCGGGGGGGGCGGGGAG.

Turning to this clone: The missing CDR3 end, 3 residues past where the read stops, is filled in from the germline J gene. This chain joins TRBV5-5 and TRBJ1-1; D not certain. V was trimmed by 2 bases and J by 7 bases, leaving 9 bases between them. The CDR3 is made up of 12 amino acids. Germline values: CDR1 SGHKS, CDR2 YYEKEE (reference sequence). The sequenced CDR3 bases are TGTGCCAGCAGCTTACGCGTCGGTGAA. Residues: CASSLRVGE. The full CDR3 reads CASSLRVGEAFF.

Concerning this clone: Sequencing ends 3 residues short of the CDR3 end; the germline J gene provides the rest. V and J are TRBV6-2 or TRBV6-3 and TRBJ1-2; 8 positions match TRBD1. This CDR3 has 14 amino acids. The V gene's germline CDR1 is MNHEY and CDR2 SVGEGT. The CDR3 reads CASKDRTGPYDYTF. The sequenced part of the CDR3 DNA is TGTGCCAGCAAGGACCGGACAGGGCCCTACGAC.

Remarks on this clone: The sequenced fragment ends 3 residues before the CDR3 boundary, so the rest is inferred from the germline J gene. The rearrangement links TRBV7-2 to TRBJ1-2, with D unclear. This CDR3 spans 14 amino acids. Trimming shortened V by 7 bases and J by 4 bases, and 16 bases separated the two germline ends. Germline V gene sequence: CDR1 SGHTA, CDR2 FQGNSA. The CDR3 loop reads CASTARLASYGYTF. The DNA read from the CDR3 is TGTGCCAGCACCGCGAGATTGGCTAGCTATGGC.

In the case of this clone: Read coverage stops 3 residues before the CDR3 terminus; the germline J gene supplies the remainder. The chain is built from TRBV6-2 or TRBV6-3 and TRBJ1-2; no clear D gene. This CDR3 has 15 residues. Trimming removed 7 bases at V and 4 bases at J, with 19 bases between. CDR1 MNHEY and CDR2 SVGEGT come from the germline V gene. The DNA read from the CDR3 is TGTGCCAGCACCCAACCATCTCCGGGTGGCTATGGC. This gives the protein CASTQPSPGGYG. The full CDR3 protein is CASTQPSPGGYGYTF.

Concerning this clone itself: Read sequence stops 3 residues before the CDR3 end, and the germline J gene provides the missing end. The J gene is TRBJ2-5, the V gene TRBV30; TRBD2 matches at 10 bases. The CDR3 has 15 residues. The germline V gene encodes CDR1 GTSNPN and CDR2 SVGIG (reference sequence). The ends lost 2 bases at V and 4 bases at J; junction bases unmatched: 7. The sequenced part of the CDR3 DNA is TGTGCCTGGAGTCTTCAGCGGGGGGGCCGAGAGACC. It codes for CAWSLQRGGRET. The CDR3, in full, reads CAWSLQRGGRETQYF.

In the case of this clone: The read is 3 residues too short to cover the CDR3 end, so that end is filled in from the germline J gene. The V gene is TRBV5-1, the J gene TRBJ1-4, with D unresolved. V lost 0 bases and J lost 10, with 10 bases in between. In germline, CDR1 is SGHRS, CDR2 YFSETQ. This CDR3 contains 13 residues. The CDR3 is CASSLGSAGKLFF. The sequenced CDR3 bases are TGCGCCAGCAGCTTGGGCAGTGCAGGAAAA.